This T cell receptor beta chain was recorded in a study of T-cell reconstitution after alpha-beta-depleted transplantation in children. Broader study findings: Day-60 TCRbeta diversity that was high in some patients was derived from surviving recipient T cells and thymic progenitors. Expanded graft clones, several hundred of them, were reportedly the source of alpha-beta T cells about two months after transplant.

Comments on this clonotype: Antigen unknown. An end of the junction does not agree with germline; a read error may underlie this.

Molecular barcoding with unique molecular identifiers was used for the TCRbeta library. TCRdb re-analysed the PCR reads in MiXCR, keeping a single row per CDR3 protein. The table records 700,000 or so distinct CDR3 sequences, less than 15% of them present only once. CDR1 and CDR2 from the germline V gene are SGHTA and FQGTGA. The length of the CDR3 is 13 residues. The receptor was isolated from a girl aged 2 to 9 with congenital amegakaryocytic thrombocytopenia, due to receive a stem cell transplant. The material sequenced was PBMCs, taken before TCRalphabeta/CD19-depleted stem cell transplant. The chain links TRBV7-3 to TRBJ1-2; possible D gene TRBD1, 6 bases. The CDR3 loop is CASSFGRGDGDTF. DNA for the CDR3: TGTGCCAGCAGCTTCGGCAGGGGCGATGGCGACACCTTC.